This T cell receptor beta chain was observed in a study of blood T cell repertoires in COVID-19. Across the whole study: Acute and convalescent COVID-19 specimens originated in the United States, Italy and Spain. PBMCs, B-cell-depleted T cells, or T cells provided the cDNA or gDNA that made up the material.

This CDR3 has 16 amino acids. The germline V gene has CDR1 MNHEY and CDR2 SVGEGT. With 6 bases clipped from V and 4 bases from J, the junction kept 10 bases outside the gene matches. This clone was found a few times. Original processing notes: Counts of nucleated cells, estimated from reference gene primer amplification, were obtained. Assay: immunoSEQ multiplex PCR; the TCRdb copy retains only in-frame clones and omits some. V, J and clone size are those of that table, while D and trimming were read from the DNA. The profile shows hundreds of thousands of clones, around 90% of them singletons. J is TRBJ1-5 and V is TRBV6-2 or TRBV6-3; 9 bases agree with TRBD1. The sequenced sample consisted of peripheral blood. This clonotype originated in a woman younger than 30 with acute or convalescent COVID-19. CDR3 nucleotides: TGTGCCAGCAGCCCACGGACCGGGACAGGGAATCAGCCCCAGCATTTT. Encoded protein: CASSPRTGTGNQPQHF.